Sequencing of this T cell receptor (beta chain) was carried out in a study of blood T cell repertoires in COVID-19. Looking at the study overall: Samples came from the United States, Italy and Spain, spanning acute and convalescent COVID-19. From T cells, B-cell-depleted T cells, or PBMCs came the material, which was cDNA or gDNA.

The Seattle patients joined while their infection was active and were tracked longitudinally afterward. Germline trimming cut 6 bases from V and 3 bases from J; bases unmatched to any gene: 7. CDR3 length: 14 residues. Germline CDR1 reads SNHLY; CDR2 reads FYNNEI. In the original workflow: Reference gene primers were amplified, and this amplification served to estimate nucleated cell counts. Produced via immunoSEQ multiplex PCR; TCRdb's table is partial and in-frame only. The V and J calls and clone size were taken over from that table, and D and trimming were inferred from the DNA. The sample records some 290,000 clones, almost 90% being singletons.

The chain joins TRBV2 to TRBJ2-7; TRBD1 matches at 8 bases. The receptor's source is a woman in her forties with COVID-19, enrolled during active disease. Sequenced input: peripheral blood. CDR3 amino acids: CASRFSGTGYEQYF. In DNA form, the CDR3 reads TGTGCCAGCAGATTCTCCGGGACAGGCTACGAGCAGTACTTC.